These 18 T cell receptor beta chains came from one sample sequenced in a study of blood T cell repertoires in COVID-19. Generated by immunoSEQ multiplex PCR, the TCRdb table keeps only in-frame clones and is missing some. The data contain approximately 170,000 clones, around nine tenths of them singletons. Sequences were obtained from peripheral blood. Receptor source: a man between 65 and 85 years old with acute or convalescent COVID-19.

CDR3 bases: TGTGCCAGTGCTTCACAGGGTCTCGGCAATCAGCCCCAGCATTTT. It specifies CASASQGLGNQPQHF. The chain is built from TRBV19 and TRBJ1-5; possibly TRBD1 for D (6 bases). Germline V lookup: CDR1 LNHDA, CDR2 SQIVND (reference sequence). Trimming pared 8 bases from V and 2 bases from J, leaving 16 bases between. The CDR3 is 15 amino acids. The whole variable domain, remainder taken from reference TRBV19 and TRBJ1-5, is DGGITQSPKYLFRKEGQNVTLSCEQNLNHDAMYWYRQDPGQGLRLIYYSQIVNDFQKGDIAEGYSVSREKKESFPLTVTSAQKNPTAFYLCASASQGLGNQPQHFGDGTRLSIL.

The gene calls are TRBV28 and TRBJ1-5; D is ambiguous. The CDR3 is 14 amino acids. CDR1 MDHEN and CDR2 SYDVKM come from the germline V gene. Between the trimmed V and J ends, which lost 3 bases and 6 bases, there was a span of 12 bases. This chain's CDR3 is CASSFRDGIQPQHF. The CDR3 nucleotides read TGTGCCAGCAGTTTCCGTGACGGGATTCAGCCCCAGCATTTT.

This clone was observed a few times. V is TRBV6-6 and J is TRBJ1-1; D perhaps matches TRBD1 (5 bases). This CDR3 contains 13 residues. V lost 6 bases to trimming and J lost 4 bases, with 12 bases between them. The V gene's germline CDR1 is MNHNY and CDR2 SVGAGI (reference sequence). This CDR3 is CASRQDPTTEAFF. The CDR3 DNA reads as TGTGCCAGCAGACAGGATCCAACCACTGAAGCTTTCTTT.

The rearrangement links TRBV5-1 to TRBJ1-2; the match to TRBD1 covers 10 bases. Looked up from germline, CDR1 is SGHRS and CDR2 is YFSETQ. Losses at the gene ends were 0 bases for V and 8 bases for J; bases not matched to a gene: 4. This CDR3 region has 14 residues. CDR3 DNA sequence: TGCGCCAGCAGCTTGGCCGGGACAGGGGAAGGCTACACCTTC. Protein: CASSLAGTGEGYTF.

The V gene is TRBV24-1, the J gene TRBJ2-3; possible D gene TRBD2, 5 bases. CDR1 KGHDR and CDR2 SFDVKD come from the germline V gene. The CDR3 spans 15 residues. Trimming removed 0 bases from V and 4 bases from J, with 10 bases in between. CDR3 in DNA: TGTGCCACCAGTGATTTGTTGGCGGACTCAGATACGCAGTATTTT. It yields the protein CATSDLLADSDTQYF.

Here the CDR3 DNA reads TGTGCCAGTAGCGAGACACGAGGGTTTGCGGATTCACCCCTCCACTTT. Encoded protein: CASSETRGFADSPLHF. The chain couples TRBV19 to TRBJ1-6, with D unclear. CDR3 size: 16 residues. CDR1 is LNHDA, CDR2 SQIVND, per germline (reference sequence). Trimming removed 6 bases at V and 8 bases at J, with 20 bases between.

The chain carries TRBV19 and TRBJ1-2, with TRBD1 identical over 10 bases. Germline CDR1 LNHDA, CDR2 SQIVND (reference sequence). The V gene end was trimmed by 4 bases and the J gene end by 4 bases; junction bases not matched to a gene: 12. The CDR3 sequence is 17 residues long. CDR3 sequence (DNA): TGTGCCAGTAGTACCTTCCCGACAGGGGGCGCGAGCTATGGCTACACCTTC. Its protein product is CASSTFPTGGASYGYTF.

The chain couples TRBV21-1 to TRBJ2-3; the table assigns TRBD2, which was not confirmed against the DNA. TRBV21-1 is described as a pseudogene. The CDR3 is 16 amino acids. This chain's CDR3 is CASSKAGGGPSDTQYF. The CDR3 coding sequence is TGTGCCAGCAGCAAAGCTGGGGGAGGGCCCTCAGATACGCAGTATTTT.

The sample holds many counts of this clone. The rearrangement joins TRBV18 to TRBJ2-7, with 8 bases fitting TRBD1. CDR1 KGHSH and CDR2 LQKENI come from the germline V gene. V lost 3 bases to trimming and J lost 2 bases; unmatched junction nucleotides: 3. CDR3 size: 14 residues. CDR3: CASSPMGQAYEQYF. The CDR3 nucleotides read TGTGCCAGCTCACCTATGGGACAGGCCTACGAGCAGTACTTC.

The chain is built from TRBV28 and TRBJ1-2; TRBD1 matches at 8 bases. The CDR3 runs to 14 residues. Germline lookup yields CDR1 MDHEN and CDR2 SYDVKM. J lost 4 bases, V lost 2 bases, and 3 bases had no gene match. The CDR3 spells CASSLTQGVYGYTF. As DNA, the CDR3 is TGTGCCAGCAGTTTAACACAGGGGGTCTATGGCTACACCTTC.

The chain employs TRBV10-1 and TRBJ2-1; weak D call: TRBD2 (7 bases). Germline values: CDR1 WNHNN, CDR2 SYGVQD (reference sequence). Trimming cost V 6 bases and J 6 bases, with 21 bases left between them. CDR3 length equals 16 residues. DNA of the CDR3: TGCGCCAGCAGCCCCTGGGGGCGGGGGATGGTCAATGAGCAGTTCTTC. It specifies CASSPWGRGMVNEQFF.

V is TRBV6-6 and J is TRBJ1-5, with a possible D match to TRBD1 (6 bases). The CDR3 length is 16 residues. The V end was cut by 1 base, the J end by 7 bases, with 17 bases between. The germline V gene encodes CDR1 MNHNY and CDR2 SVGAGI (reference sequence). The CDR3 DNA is TGTGCCAGCAGTTACTTCCCAGGGGCCTTAGAGCAGCCCCAGCATTTT. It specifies CASSYFPGALEQPQHF.

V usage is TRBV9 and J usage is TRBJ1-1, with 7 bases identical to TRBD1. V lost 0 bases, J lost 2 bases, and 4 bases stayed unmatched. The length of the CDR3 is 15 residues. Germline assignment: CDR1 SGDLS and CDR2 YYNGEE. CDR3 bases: TGTGCCAGCAGCGTAGAGGCAGGGGGAAACACTGAAGCTTTCTTT. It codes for CASSVEAGGNTEAFF.

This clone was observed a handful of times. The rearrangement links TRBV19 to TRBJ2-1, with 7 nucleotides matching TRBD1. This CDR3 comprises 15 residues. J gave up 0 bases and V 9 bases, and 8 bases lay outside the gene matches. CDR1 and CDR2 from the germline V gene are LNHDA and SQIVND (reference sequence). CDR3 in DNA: TGTGCCAGCCGGCCGACAGGGAGCTCCTACAATGAGCAGTTCTTC. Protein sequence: CASRPTGSSYNEQFF. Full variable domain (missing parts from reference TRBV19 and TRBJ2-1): DGGITQSPKYLFRKEGQNVTLSCEQNLNHDAMYWYRQDPGQGLRLIYYSQIVNDFQKGDIAEGYSVSREKKESFPLTVTSAQKNPTAFYLCASRPTGSSYNEQFFGPGTRLTVL.

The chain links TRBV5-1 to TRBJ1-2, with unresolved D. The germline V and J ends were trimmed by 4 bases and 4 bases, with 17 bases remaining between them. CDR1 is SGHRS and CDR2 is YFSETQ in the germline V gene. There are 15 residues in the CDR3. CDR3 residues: CASSLTPARGYGYTF. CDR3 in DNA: TGCGCCAGCAGCCTGACCCCCGCTCGGGGCTATGGCTACACCTTC.

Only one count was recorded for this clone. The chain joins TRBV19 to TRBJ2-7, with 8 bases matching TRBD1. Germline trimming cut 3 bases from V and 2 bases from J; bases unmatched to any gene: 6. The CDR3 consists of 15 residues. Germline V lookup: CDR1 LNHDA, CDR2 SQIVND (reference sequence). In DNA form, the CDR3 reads TGTGCCAGTAGTATGACTAGGACAGGGACCTACGAGCAGTACTTC. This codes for CASSMTRTGTYEQYF. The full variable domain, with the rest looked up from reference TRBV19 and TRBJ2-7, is DGGITQSPKYLFRKEGQNVTLSCEQNLNHDAMYWYRQDPGQGLRLIYYSQIVNDFQKGDIAEGYSVSREKKESFPLTVTSAQKNPTAFYLCASSMTRTGTYEQYFGPGTRLTVT.

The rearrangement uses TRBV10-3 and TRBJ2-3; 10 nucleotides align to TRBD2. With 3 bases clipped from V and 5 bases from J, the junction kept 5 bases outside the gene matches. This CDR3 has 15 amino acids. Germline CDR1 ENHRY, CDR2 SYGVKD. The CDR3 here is CAISDIIAGGDTQYF. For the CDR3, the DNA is TGTGCCATCAGTGATATAATAGCGGGAGGAGATACGCAGTATTTT.

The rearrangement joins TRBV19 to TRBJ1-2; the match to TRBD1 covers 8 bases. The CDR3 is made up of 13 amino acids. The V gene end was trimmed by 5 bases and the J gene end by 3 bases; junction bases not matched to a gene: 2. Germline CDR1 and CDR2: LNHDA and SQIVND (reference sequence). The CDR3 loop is CASSEQGDYGYTF. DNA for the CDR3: TGTGCCAGTAGTGAACAGGGGGACTATGGCTACACCTTC.